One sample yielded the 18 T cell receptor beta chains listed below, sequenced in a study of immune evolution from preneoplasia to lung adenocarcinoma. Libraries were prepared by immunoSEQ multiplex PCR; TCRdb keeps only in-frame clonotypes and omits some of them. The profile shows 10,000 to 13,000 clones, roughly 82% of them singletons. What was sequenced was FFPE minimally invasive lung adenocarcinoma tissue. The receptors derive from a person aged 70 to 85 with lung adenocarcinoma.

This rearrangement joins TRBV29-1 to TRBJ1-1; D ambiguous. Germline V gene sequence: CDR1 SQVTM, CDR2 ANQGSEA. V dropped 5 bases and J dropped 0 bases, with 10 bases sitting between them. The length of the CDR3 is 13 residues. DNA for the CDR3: TGCAGCGTTTTGCACGGCTTGAACACTGAAGCTTTCTTT. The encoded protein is CSVLHGLNTEAFF.

This chain's CDR3 is CAWSMGQGREQYF. The CDR3 bases are TGTGCCTGGAGTATGGGACAGGGTAGAGAGCAGTACTTC. V usage is TRBV30 and J usage is TRBJ2-7, with 9 bases aligning to TRBD1. The CDR3 sequence is 13 residues long. V dropped 2 bases and J dropped 7; count of bases not matched to a gene: 6. Germline CDR1 is GTSNPN and CDR2 is SVGIG (reference sequence). The variable domain in full, completed from reference TRBV30 and TRBJ2-7, reads SQTIHQWPATLVQPVGSPLSLECTVEGTSNPNLYWYRQAAGRGLQLLFYSVGIGQISSEVPQNLSASRPQDRQFILSSKKLLLSDSGFYLCAWSMGQGREQYFGPGTRLTVT.

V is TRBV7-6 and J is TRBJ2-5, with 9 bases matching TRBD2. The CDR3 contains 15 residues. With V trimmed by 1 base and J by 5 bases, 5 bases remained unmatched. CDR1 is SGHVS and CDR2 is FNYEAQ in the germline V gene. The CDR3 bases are TGTGCCAGCAGCTTAGGTAGCGGGGGCATCGAGACCCAGTACTTC. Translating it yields CASSLGSGGIETQYF.

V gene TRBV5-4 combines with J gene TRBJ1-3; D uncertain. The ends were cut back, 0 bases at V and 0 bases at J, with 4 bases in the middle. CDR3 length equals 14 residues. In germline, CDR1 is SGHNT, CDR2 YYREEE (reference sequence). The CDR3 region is CASSLGISGNTIYF. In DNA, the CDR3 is TGTGCCAGCAGCTTGGGGATCTCTGGAAACACCATATATTTT. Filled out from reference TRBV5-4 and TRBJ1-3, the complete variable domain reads ETGVTQSPTHLIKTRGQQVTLRCSSQSGHNTVSWYQQALGQGPQFIFQYYREEENGRGNFPPRFSGLQFPNYSSELNVNALELDDSALYLCASSLGISGNTIYFGEGSWLTVV.

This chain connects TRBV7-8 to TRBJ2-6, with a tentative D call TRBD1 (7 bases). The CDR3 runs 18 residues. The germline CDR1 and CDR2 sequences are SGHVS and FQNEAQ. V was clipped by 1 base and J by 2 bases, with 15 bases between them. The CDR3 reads CASSLVARGVAGANVLTF. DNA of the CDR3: TGTGCCAGCAGCTTAGTCGCCAGGGGGGTAGCTGGGGCCAACGTCCTGACTTTC.

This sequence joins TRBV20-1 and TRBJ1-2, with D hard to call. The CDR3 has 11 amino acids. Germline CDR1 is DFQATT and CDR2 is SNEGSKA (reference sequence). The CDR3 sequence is CSAPENYGYTF. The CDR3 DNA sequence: TGCAGCGCCCCGGAGAACTATGGCTACACCTTC.

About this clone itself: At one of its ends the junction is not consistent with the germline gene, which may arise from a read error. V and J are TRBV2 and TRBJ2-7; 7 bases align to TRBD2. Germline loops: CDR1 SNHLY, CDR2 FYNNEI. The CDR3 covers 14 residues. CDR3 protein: CASSEGGGANDWDF. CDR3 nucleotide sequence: TGTGCCAGCAGTGAAGGGGGGGGAGCCAACGATTGGGACTTC.

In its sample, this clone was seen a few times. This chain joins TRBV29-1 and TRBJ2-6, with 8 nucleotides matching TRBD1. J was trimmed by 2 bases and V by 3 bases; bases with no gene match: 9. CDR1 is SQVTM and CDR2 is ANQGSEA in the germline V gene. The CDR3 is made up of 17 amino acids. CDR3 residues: CSVEVGRGPPGANVLTF. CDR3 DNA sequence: TGCAGCGTTGAGGTCGGCAGGGGGCCCCCTGGGGCCAACGTCCTGACTTTC.

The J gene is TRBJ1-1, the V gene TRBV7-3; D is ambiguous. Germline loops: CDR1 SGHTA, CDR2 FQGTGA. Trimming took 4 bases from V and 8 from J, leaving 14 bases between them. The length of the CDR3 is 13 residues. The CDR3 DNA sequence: TGTGCCAGCAGCTCTGGTTTTGTGGGAGAAGCTTTCTTT. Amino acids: CASSSGFVGEAFF.

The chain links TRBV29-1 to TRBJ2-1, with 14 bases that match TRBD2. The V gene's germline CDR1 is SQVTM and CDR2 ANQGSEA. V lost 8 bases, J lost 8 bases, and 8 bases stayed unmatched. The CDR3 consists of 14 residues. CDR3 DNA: TGCAGCTCTTTTGGGACTAGCGGGAGCGATGAGCAGTTCTTC. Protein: CSSFGTSGSDEQFF.

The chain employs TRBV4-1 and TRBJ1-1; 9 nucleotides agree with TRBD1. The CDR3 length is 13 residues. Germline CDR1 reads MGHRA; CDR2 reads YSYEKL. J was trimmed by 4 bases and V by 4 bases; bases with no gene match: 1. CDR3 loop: CASSPTGGTEAFF. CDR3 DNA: TGCGCCAGCAGCCCGACAGGGGGCACTGAAGCTTTCTTT.

The CDR3 bases are TGTGCCAGCAGTACAACGGGACAACTAAATTCACCCCTCCACTTT. Translation: CASSTTGQLNSPLHF. The V call is TRBV6-6, the J call TRBJ1-6; perhaps TRBD1 as D (6 bases). Per germline, CDR1 MNHNY and CDR2 SVGAGI (reference sequence). V lost 5 bases and J lost 7, with 15 bases in between. This CDR3 has 15 residues.

The CDR3 loop reads CASSFAGGAGYTF. CDR3 nucleotides: TGTGCCAGCAGCTTTGCAGGGGGCGCTGGCTACACCTTC. The V and J genes are TRBV7-9 and TRBJ1-2, with 8 nucleotides matching TRBD1. CDR3 length: 13 amino acids. Germline V gives CDR1 SEHNR, CDR2 FQNEAQ (reference sequence). Trimming cost V 3 bases and J 7 bases; bases outside gene matches: 4.

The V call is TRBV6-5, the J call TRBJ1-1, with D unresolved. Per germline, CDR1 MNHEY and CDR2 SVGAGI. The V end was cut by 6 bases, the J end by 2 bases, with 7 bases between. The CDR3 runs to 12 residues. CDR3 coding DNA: TGTGCCAGCAGACAGCCTAACACTGAAGCTTTCTTT. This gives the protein CASRQPNTEAFF.

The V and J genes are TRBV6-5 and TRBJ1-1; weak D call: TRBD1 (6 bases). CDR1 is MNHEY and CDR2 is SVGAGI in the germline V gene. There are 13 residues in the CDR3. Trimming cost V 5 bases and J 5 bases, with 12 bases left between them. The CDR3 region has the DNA TGTGCCAGCAGTACCGAACAGGGAACTGAAGCTTTCTTT. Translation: CASSTEQGTEAFF.

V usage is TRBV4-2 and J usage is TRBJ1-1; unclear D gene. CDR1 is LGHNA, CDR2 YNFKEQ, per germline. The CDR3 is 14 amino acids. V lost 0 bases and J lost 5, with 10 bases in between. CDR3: CASSQDLGRTEAFF. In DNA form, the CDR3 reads TGTGCCAGCAGCCAAGATCTCGGGAGGACTGAAGCTTTCTTT.

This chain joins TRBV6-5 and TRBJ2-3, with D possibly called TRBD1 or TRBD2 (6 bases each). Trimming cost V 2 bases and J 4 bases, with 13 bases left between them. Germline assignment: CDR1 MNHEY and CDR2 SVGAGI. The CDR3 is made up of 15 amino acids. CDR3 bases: TGTGCCAGCAGTTACGAGGGGGGAGGCGCAGATACGCAGTATTTT. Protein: CASSYEGGGADTQYF.

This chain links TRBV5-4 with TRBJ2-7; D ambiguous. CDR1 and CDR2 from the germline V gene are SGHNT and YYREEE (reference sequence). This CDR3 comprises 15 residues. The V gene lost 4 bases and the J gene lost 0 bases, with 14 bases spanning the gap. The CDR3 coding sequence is TGTGCCAGCAGCACCTACTCTCCCGGCTCCTACGAGCAGTACTTC. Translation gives CASSTYSPGSYEQYF.